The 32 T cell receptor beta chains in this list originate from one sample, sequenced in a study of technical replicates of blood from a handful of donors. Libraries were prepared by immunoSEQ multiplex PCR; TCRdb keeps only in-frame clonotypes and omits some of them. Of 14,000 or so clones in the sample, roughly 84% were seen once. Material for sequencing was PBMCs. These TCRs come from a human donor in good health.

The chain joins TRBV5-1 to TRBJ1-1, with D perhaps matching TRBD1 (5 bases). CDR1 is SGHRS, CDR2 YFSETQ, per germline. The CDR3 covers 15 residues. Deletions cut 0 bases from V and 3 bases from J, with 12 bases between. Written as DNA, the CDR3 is TGCGCCAGCAGCTTGGGGGGGTGGGAGGACACTGAAGCTTTCTTT. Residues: CASSLGGWEDTEAFF.

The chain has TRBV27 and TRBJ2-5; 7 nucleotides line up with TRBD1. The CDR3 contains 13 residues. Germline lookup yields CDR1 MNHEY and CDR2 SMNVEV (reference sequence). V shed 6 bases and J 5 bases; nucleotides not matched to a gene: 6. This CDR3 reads CASRNTGDETQYF. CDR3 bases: TGTGCCAGCAGGAACACAGGGGATGAGACCCAGTACTTC.

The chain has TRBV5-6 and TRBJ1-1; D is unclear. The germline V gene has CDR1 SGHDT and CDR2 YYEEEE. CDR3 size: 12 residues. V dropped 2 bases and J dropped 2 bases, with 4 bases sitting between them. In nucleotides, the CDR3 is TGTGCCAGCAGCTTATCTAACACTGAAGCTTTCTTT. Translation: CASSLSNTEAFF. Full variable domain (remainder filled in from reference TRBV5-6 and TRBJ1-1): DAGVTQSPTHLIKTRGQQVTLRCSPKSGHDTVSWYQQALGQGPQFIFQYYEEEERQRGNFPDRFSGHQFPNYSSELNVNALLLGDSALYLCASSLSNTEAFFGQGTRLTVV.

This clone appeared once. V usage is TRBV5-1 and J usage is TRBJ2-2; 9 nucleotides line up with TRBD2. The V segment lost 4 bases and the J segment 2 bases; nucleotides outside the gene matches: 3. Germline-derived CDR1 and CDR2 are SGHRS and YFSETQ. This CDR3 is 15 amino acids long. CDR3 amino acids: CASSGLAGNTGELFF. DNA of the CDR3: TGCGCCAGCAGCGGCCTAGCGGGAAACACCGGGGAGCTGTTTTTT.

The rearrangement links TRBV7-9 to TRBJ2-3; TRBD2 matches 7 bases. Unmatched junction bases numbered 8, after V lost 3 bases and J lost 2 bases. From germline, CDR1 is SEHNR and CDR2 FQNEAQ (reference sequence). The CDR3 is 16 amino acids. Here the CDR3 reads CASSLGRGGSTDTQYF. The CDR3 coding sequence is TGTGCCAGCAGCTTGGGGAGGGGCGGGTCCACAGATACGCAGTATTTT.

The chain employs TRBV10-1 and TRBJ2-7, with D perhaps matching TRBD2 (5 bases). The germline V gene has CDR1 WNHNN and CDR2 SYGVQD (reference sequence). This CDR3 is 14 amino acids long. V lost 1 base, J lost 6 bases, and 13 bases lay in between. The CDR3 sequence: CASSEWLGAGEQYF. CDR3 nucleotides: TGCGCCAGCAGTGAGTGGCTGGGAGCTGGCGAGCAGTACTTC.

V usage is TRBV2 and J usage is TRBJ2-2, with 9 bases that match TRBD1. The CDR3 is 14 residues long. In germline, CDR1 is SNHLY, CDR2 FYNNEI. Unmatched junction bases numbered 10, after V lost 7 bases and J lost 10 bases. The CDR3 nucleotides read TGTGCCAGCAATCCTCCGGGACAGGGCGCGGAGCTGTTTTTT. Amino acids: CASNPPGQGAELFF.

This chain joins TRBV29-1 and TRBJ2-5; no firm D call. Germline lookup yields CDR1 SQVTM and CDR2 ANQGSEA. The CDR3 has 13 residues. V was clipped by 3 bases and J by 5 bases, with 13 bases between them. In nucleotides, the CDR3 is TGCAGCGTTGATTTGGTCATCCAGGAGACCCAGTACTTC. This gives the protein CSVDLVIQETQYF.

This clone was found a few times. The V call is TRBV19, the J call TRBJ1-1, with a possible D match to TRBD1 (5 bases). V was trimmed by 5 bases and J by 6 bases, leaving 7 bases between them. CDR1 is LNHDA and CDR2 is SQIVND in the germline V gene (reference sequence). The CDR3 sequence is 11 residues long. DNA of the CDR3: TGTGCCAGTAGTTCGACAGCTGAAGCTTTCTTT. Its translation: CASSSTAEAFF.

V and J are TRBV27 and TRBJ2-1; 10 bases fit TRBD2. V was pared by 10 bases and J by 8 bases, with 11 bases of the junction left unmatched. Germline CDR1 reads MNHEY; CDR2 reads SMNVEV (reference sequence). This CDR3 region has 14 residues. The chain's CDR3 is CATGGSGRIDEQFF. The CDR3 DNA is TGTGCCACCGGTGGTAGCGGGAGGATCGATGAGCAGTTCTTC.

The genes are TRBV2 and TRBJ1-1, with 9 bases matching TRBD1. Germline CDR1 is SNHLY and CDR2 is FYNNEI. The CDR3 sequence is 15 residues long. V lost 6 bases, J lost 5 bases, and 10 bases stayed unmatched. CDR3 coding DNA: TGTGCCAGCAGGATTGAGACAGGGGGAGAGACTGAAGCTTTCTTT. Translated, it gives CASRIETGGETEAFF.

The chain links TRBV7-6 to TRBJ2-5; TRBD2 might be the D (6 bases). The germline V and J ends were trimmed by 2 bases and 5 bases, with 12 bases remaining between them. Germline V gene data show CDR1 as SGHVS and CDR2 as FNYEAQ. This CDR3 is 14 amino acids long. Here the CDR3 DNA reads TGTGCCAGCAGCTTAATTTTTGGGGGGGAGACCCAGTACTTC. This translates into CASSLIFGGETQYF.

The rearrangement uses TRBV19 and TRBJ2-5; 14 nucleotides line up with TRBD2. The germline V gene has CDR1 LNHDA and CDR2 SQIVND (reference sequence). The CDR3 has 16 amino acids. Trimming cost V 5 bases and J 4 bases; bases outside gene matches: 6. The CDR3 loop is CASSPRLAGGVETQYF. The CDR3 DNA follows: TGTGCCAGTAGTCCCCGACTAGCGGGAGGGGTAGAGACCCAGTACTTC.

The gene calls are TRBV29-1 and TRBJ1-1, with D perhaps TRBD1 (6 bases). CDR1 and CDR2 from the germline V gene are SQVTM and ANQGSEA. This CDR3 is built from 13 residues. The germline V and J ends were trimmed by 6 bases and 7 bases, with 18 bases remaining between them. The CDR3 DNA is TGCAGCGTAGACCAAACAGGGTGGAGTGAAGCTTTCTTT. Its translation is CSVDQTGWSEAFF.

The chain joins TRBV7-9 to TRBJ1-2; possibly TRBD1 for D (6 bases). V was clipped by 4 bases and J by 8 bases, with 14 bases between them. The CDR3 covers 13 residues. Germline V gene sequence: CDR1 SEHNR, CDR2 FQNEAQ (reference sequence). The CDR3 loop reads CASSSTGPGGYTF. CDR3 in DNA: TGTGCCAGCAGCTCGACAGGTCCGGGGGGCTACACCTTC.

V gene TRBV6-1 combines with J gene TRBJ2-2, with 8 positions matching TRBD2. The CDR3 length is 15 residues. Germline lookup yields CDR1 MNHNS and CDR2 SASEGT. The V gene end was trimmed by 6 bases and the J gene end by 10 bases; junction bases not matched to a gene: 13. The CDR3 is CASRGHSGVWLELFF. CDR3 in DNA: TGTGCCAGCAGGGGTCATAGCGGGGTCTGGTTGGAGCTGTTTTTT.

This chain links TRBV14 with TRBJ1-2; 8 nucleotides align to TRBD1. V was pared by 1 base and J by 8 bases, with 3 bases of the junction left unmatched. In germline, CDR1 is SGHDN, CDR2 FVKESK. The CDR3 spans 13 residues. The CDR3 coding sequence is TGTGCCAGCAGCCAAGGACAGGGGAGAGGCTACACCTTC. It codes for CASSQGQGRGYTF.

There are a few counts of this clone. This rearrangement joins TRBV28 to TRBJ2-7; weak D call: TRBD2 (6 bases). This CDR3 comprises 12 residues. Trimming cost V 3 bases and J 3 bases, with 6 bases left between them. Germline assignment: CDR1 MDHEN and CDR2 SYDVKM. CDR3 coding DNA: TGTGCCAGCAGTTTGGAGGGCTACGAGCAGTACTTC. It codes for CASSLEGYEQYF.

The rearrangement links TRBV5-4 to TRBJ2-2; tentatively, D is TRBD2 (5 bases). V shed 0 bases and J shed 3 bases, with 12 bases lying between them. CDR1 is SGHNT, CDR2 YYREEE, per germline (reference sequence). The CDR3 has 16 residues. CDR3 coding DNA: TGTGCCAGCAGCTTGGGAGGGAAGGTGTACACCGGGGAGCTGTTTTTT. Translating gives CASSLGGKVYTGELFF.

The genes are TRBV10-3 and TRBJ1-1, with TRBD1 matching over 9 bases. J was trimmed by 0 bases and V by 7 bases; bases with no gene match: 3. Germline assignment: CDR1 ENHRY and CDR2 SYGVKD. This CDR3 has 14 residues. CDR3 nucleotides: TGTGCCATCACCGGACAGGGGATGAACACTGAAGCTTTCTTT. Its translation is CAITGQGMNTEAFF.

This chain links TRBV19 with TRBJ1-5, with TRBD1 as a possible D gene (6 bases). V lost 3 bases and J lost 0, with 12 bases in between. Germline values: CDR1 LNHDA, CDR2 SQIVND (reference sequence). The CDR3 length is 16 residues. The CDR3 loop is CASSILGQYSNQPQHF. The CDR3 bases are TGTGCCAGTAGTATCCTTGGACAGTATAGCAATCAGCCCCAGCATTTT.

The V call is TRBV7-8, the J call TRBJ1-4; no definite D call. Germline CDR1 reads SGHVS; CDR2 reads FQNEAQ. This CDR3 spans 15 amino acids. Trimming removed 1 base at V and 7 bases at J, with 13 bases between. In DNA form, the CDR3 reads TGTGCCAGCAGCTTAGGATCCCAGCGGGGTGAAAAACTGTTTTTT. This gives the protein CASSLGSQRGEKLFF.

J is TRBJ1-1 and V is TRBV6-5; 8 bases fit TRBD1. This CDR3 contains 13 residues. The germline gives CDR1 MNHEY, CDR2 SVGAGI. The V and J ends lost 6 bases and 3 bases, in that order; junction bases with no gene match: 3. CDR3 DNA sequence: TGTGCCAGCAGATTACAGGGGGACACTGAAGCTTTCTTT. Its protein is CASRLQGDTEAFF.

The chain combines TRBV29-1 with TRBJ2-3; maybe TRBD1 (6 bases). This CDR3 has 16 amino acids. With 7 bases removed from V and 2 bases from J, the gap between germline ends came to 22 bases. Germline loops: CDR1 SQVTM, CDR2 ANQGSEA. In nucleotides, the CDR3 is TGCAGCGCAGAAATACGGGGACAACTAACCACAGATACGCAGTATTTT. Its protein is CSAEIRGQLTTDTQYF.

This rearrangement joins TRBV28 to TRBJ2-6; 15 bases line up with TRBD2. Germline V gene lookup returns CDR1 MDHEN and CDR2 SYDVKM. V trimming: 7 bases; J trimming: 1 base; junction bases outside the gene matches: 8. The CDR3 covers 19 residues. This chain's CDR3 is CASTRGLAGGISGANVLTF. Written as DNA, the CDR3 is TGTGCCAGCACCCGGGGACTAGCGGGAGGTATTTCTGGGGCCAACGTCCTGACTTTC.

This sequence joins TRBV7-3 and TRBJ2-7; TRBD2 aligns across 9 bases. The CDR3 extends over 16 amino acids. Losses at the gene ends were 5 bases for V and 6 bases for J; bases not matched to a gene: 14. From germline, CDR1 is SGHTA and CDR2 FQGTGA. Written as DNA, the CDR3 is TGTGCCAGCAGCCCCCCGGTGTGGCGGGAGGGGTTCGAGCAGTACTTC. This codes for CASSPPVWREGFEQYF. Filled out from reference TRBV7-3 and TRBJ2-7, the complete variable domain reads GAGVSQTPSNKVTEKGKYVELRCDPISGHTALYWYRQSLGQGPEFLIYFQGTGAADDSGLPNDRFFAVRPEGSVSTLKIQRTERGDSAVYLCASSPPVWREGFEQYFGPGTRLTVT.

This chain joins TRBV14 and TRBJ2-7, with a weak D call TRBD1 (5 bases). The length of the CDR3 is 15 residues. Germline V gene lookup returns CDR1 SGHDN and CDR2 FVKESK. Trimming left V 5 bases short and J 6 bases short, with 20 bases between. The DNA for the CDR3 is TGTGCCAGCAGCTATAACTCAGGGTTAAGAACCGAGCAGTACTTC. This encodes CASSYNSGLRTEQYF.

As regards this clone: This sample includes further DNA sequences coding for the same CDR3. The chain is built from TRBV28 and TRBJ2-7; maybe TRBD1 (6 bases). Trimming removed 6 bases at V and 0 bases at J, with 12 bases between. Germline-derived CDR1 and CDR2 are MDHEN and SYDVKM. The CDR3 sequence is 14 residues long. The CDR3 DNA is TGTGCCAGCAGACGGCAGGGGCACTCCTACGAGCAGTACTTC. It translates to CASRRQGHSYEQYF.

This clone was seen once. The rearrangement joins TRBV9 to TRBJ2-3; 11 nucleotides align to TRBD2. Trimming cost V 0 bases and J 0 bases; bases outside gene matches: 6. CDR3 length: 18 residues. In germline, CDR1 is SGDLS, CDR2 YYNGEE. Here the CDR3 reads CASSVALAGALSTDTQYF. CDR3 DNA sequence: TGTGCCAGCAGCGTAGCACTAGCGGGAGCCCTCAGCACAGATACGCAGTATTTT.

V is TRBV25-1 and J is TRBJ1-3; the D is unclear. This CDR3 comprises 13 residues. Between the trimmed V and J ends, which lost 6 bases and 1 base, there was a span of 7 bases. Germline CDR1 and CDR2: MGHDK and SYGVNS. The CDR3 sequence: CASRHISGNTIYF. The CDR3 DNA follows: TGTGCCAGCAGGCACATATCTGGAAACACCATATATTTT.

The CDR3 here is CAAKTSGTDTQYF. CDR3 nucleotides: TGCGCCGCGAAGACTAGCGGCACAGATACGCAGTATTTT. The chain is built from TRBV10-2 and TRBJ2-3; 8 bases fit TRBD2. V shed 11 bases and J 1 base; nucleotides not matched to a gene: 5. This CDR3 spans 13 amino acids. Germline CDR1 and CDR2: WSHSY and SAAADI.

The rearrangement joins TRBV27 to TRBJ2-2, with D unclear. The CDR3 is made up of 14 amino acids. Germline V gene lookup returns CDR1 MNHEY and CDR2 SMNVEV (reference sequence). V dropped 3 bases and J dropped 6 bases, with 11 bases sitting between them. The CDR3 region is CASSLELVAGELFF. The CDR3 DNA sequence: TGTGCCAGCAGTTTGGAGTTAGTCGCCGGGGAGCTGTTTTTT.